Included here is one TCR beta chain sequence, with context. Antigen specificity is unknown. These data belong to a study of shared clonotypes between healthy human individuals. In germline, CDR1 is LGHNA, CDR2 YNFKEQ. The CDR3 loop spans 15 amino acids. V lost 4 bases and J 0 bases, leaving 9 bases between the germline ends. TCRdb's copy holds only in-frame clones and misses some; the assay was immunoSEQ multiplex PCR. The data contain about half a million clones, 79% of them singletons. Whole-study results and caveats: Limited genetic and exposure-history diversity came from having few donors.

The V gene is TRBV4-2, the J gene TRBJ1-4; a possible D gene is TRBD1 (5 bases). The sample consisted of PBMCs. The receptor was derived from a woman aged 40-49 years in good health. Some clones in this sample may be carry-over from other donors' samples. This CDR3 reads CASSRETATNEKLFF. CDR3 coding DNA: TGTGCCAGCAGCCGAGAGACAGCAACTAATGAAAAACTGTTTTTT.